Below are 29 T cell receptor beta chains sequenced from a single sample in a study of T cell clonotyping in hematopoietic cell transplantation. Here immunoSEQ multiplex PCR was the method, and the copy in TCRdb shows in-frame clones only, minus some. The sample comprises about 4,600 clones, approximately 80% of which are singletons, and 25% to 35% rests with the top ten. Specimen: peripheral blood mononuclear cells, collected 100 days after allogeneic stem cell transplant. These receptors were taken from a female patient aged 45-65 years who had an allogeneic stem cell transplant from an unrelated donor, so the T cells may come from the graft donor. Some clones in this sample may be carry-over from other donors' samples.

This clone has just a few counts. V and J are TRBV5-1 and TRBJ2-6, with D possibly matching TRBD1 (5 bases). Trimming cost V 7 bases and J 2 bases, with 10 bases left between them. Germline CDR1 and CDR2: SGHRS and YFSETQ. The CDR3 loop spans 14 amino acids. This CDR3 is CASSQQAGANVLTF. In DNA form, the CDR3 reads TGCGCCAGCTCTCAACAGGCTGGGGCCAACGTCCTGACTTTC.

V is TRBV6-5 and J is TRBJ1-1; unclear D gene. The CDR3 has 14 residues. The V gene's germline CDR1 is MNHEY and CDR2 SVGAGI. V dropped 0 bases and J dropped 11 bases, with 16 bases sitting between them. For the CDR3, the DNA is TGTGCCAGCAGTTACTCCGGAACTTCAAGAGAGGCTTTCTTT. Its protein is CASSYSGTSREAFF.

This clone appeared once. The chain employs TRBV5-6 and TRBJ1-1, with a possible D match to TRBD1 (5 bases). CDR3 length: 13 residues. The germline gives CDR1 SGHDT, CDR2 YYEEEE. Trimming stripped 6 bases from V and 0 bases from J, with 9 bases between. The CDR3 loop reads CASIQGMNTEAFF. The CDR3 region has the DNA TGTGCCAGCATCCAGGGAATGAACACTGAAGCTTTCTTT.

This clone was seen only a few times. The V gene is TRBV7-3, the J gene TRBJ2-1, with D unclear. Per germline, CDR1 SGHTA and CDR2 FQGTGA. CDR3 length: 15 amino acids. V shed 7 bases and J shed 4 bases, with 17 bases lying between them. The CDR3 spells CASIPPVQLYNEQFF. CDR3 nucleotide sequence: TGTGCCAGCATCCCACCAGTACAACTGTACAATGAGCAGTTCTTC.

CDR3: CASSPTSLILHEQFF. The CDR3 nucleotides read TGTGCCAGCAGCCCAACGTCCTTAATATTGCATGAGCAGTTCTTC. The chain links TRBV7-9 to TRBJ2-1; no firm D call. CDR1 is SEHNR, CDR2 FQNEAQ, per germline (reference sequence). The CDR3 sequence is 15 residues long. The ends were cut back, 5 bases at V and 8 bases at J, with 19 bases in the middle. The full variable domain, with the rest looked up from reference TRBV7-9 and TRBJ2-1, is DTGVSQNPRHKITKRGQNVTFRCDPISEHNRLYWYRQTLGQGPEFLTYFQNEAQLEKSRLLSDRFSAERPKGSFSTLEIQRTEQGDSAMYLCASSPTSLILHEQFFGPGTRLTVL.

CDR3 nucleotides: TGCGCCAGCAGCACCCTACCGCGGACAGGGTTCGATTACGAGCAGTACTTC. Translation: CASSTLPRTGFDYEQYF. This chain connects TRBV5-1 to TRBJ2-7; 8 bases fit TRBD1. CDR1 is SGHRS, CDR2 YFSETQ, per germline. Unmatched junction bases numbered 16, after V lost 4 bases and J lost 4 bases. The CDR3 loop spans 17 amino acids.

This clone was detected only a few times. The gene calls are TRBV28 and TRBJ1-6; 8 bases map to TRBD1. Germline loops: CDR1 MDHEN, CDR2 SYDVKM. This CDR3 region has 14 residues. J gave up 7 bases and V 5 bases, and 4 bases lay outside the gene matches. CDR3 DNA sequence: TGTGCCAGCAGTCCCGGGACAGGCAATTCACCCCTCCACTTT. It translates to CASSPGTGNSPLHF.

The rearrangement joins TRBV19 to TRBJ2-1; TRBD1 matches 8 bases. V was clipped by 5 bases and J by 5 bases; unmatched bases: 8. CDR3 length: 15 residues. Germline V gene sequence: CDR1 LNHDA, CDR2 SQIVND (reference sequence). CDR3 sequence (DNA): TGTGCCAGTAGTGGACAAGGACAGGGTGACAATGAGCAGTTCTTC. Translation: CASSGQGQGDNEQFF.

In DNA, the CDR3 is TGTGCCAGCAGGACTGGGGGAGGAGATGAAAAACTGTTTTTT. Translating gives CASRTGGGDEKLFF. The chain is built from TRBV7-6 and TRBJ1-4, with D tentatively TRBD1 (5 bases). V was clipped by 6 bases and J by 6 bases, with 14 bases between them. Germline assignment: CDR1 SGHVS and CDR2 FNYEAQ. The CDR3 is 14 amino acids.

The rearrangement joins TRBV6-5 to TRBJ2-3, with TRBD2 as a possible D gene (6 bases). There are 16 residues in the CDR3. Germline V CDR1 and CDR2: MNHEY, SVGAGI. V lost 0 bases, J lost 3 bases, and 13 bases lay in between. The CDR3 loop reads CASSYSPGLTTDTQYF. The CDR3 coding sequence is TGTGCCAGCAGTTACTCCCCCGGACTAACGACAGATACGCAGTATTTT.

The rearrangement uses TRBV25-1 and TRBJ1-2, with a tentative D call TRBD1 (6 bases). Trimming shortened V by 3 bases and J by 8 bases, and 16 bases separated the two germline ends. Looked up from germline, CDR1 is MGHDK and CDR2 is SYGVNS. This CDR3 contains 14 residues. Written as DNA, the CDR3 is TGTGCCAGCAGTGACTCCGACAGGTTGGAAGGCTACACCTTC. It yields the protein CASSDSDRLEGYTF.

The chain uses TRBV6-5 and TRBJ2-3; 7 positions agree with TRBD2. J lost 4 bases, V lost 7 bases, and 8 bases had no gene match. From germline, CDR1 is MNHEY and CDR2 SVGAGI. This CDR3 spans 14 amino acids. The CDR3 region is CASTRGLGADTQYF. In DNA form, the CDR3 reads TGTGCCAGCACCCGAGGACTAGGGGCAGATACGCAGTATTTT.

The rearrangement uses TRBV2 and TRBJ2-3; D ambiguous. Trimming stripped 3 bases from V and 6 bases from J, with 13 bases between. The CDR3 extends over 14 amino acids. The germline gives CDR1 SNHLY, CDR2 FYNNEI. CDR3 DNA: TGTGCCAGCAGTGATCGGTCCCCCTTGGATACGCAGTATTTT. Translation gives CASSDRSPLDTQYF.

The chain is built from TRBV13 and TRBJ2-3; 8 nucleotides agree with TRBD1. The germline gives CDR1 PRHDT, CDR2 FYEKMQ (reference sequence). The CDR3 runs 14 residues. The trim removed 2 bases at V and 6 bases at J, leaving 4 bases unmatched. The CDR3 nucleotides read TGTGCCAGCAGCTTAAGGCAGGGGGCGGATACGCAGTATTTT. Encoded protein: CASSLRQGADTQYF.

As concerns this clone: A read error is likely, as this CDR3 ends without the conserved phenylalanine or tryptophan. The DNA is omitted, as the CDR3 cannot be located on it reliably, and the CDR3 follows TCRdb's listing. V and J are TRBV10-3 and TRBJ2-7; TRBD1 was called by the table and not checked on the DNA. The CDR3 is 13 amino acids in total, end residues counted. Germline CDR1 and CDR2: ENHRY and SYGVKD. The CDR3: CAISESRQGDALL.

This clone has only a few counts. This chain joins TRBV11-2 and TRBJ1-1, with D hard to call. The CDR3 is 13 residues long. Trimming took off 5 bases at V and 11 bases at J, with 18 bases between the two ends. CDR1 is SGHAT and CDR2 is FQNNGV in the germline V gene. CDR3 amino acids: CASSDSENNRAFF. CDR3 in DNA: TGTGCCAGCAGCGACTCGGAGAATAATCGGGCTTTCTTT.

J is TRBJ1-3 and V is TRBV25-1; weak D call: TRBD1 (5 bases). This CDR3 is built from 17 residues. Germline CDR1 is MGHDK and CDR2 is SYGVNS. The V gene lost 2 bases and the J gene lost 4 bases, with 18 bases spanning the gap. CDR3 protein: CASSEPHDSSPGNTIYF. The CDR3 nucleotides are TGTGCCAGCAGTGAACCCCACGACAGCTCGCCAGGAAACACCATATATTTT.

The chain combines TRBV5-1 with TRBJ2-7; the match to TRBD1 covers 8 bases. V lost 3 bases to trimming and J lost 1 base; unmatched junction nucleotides: 3. The germline gives CDR1 SGHRS, CDR2 YFSETQ. The CDR3 is 14 amino acids. The CDR3 spells CASSWTGTSYEQYF. CDR3 DNA sequence: TGCGCCAGCAGCTGGACAGGGACATCCTACGAGCAGTACTTC.

The chain uses TRBV19 and TRBJ1-5; D remains unclear. This CDR3 is 14 amino acids long. In germline, CDR1 is LNHDA, CDR2 SQIVND (reference sequence). Trimming took 5 bases from V and 4 from J, leaving 12 bases between them. CDR3 protein: CASSLGSRNQPQHF. As DNA, the CDR3 is TGTGCCAGTAGTCTCGGCAGTCGTAATCAGCCCCAGCATTTT.

J is TRBJ2-3 and V is TRBV28; the D gene is possibly TRBD2 (6 bases). The CDR3 extends over 16 amino acids. Looked up from germline, CDR1 is MDHEN and CDR2 is SYDVKM. V dropped 6 bases and J dropped 7 bases, with 23 bases sitting between them. The CDR3 region has the DNA TGTGCCAGCAGCGGAGAGGCCGCCGGGGGTGGGTATACGCAGTATTTT. It translates to CASSGEAAGGGYTQYF.

The chain uses TRBV30 and TRBJ1-1; 7 bases agree with TRBD1. The CDR3 extends over 13 amino acids. The trim removed 6 bases at V and 1 base at J, leaving 5 bases unmatched. The germline V gene has CDR1 GTSNPN and CDR2 SVGIG (reference sequence). The CDR3 loop reads CACPQGRNTEAFF. As DNA, the CDR3 is TGTGCCTGTCCACAGGGGAGGAACACTGAAGCTTTCTTT.

The chain carries TRBV5-4 and TRBJ2-7, with D perhaps matching TRBD1 or TRBD2 (5 bases each). Trimming shortened V by 3 bases and J by 3 bases, and 16 bases separated the two germline ends. Germline V gene data show CDR1 as SGHNT and CDR2 as YYREEE (reference sequence). This CDR3 comprises 15 residues. CDR3 region: CASSSIRDGLYEQYF. The DNA for the CDR3 is TGTGCCAGCAGCTCAATCCGGGACGGGCTCTACGAGCAGTACTTC.

The CDR3 DNA is TGCGCCAGCAGCCATCCTGAGGGGTGGGCCACTGAAGCTTTCTTT. Its translation: CASSHPEGWATEAFF. The chain couples TRBV4-1 to TRBJ1-1; weak D call: TRBD1 (5 bases). V shed 3 bases and J shed 4 bases, with 15 bases lying between them. The germline V gene encodes CDR1 MGHRA and CDR2 YSYEKL. The CDR3 consists of 15 residues.

This chain joins TRBV6-4 and TRBJ2-3, with 8 bases identical to TRBD2. The ends lost 4 bases at V and 1 base at J; junction bases unmatched: 1. CDR1 is MRHNA and CDR2 is SNTAGT in the germline V gene. The CDR3 has 14 amino acids. The CDR3 nucleotides read TGTGCCAGCAGTGCGGGGGGGGGCACAGATACGCAGTATTTT. Translated, it gives CASSAGGGTDTQYF.

This rearrangement joins TRBV11-2 to TRBJ1-2; TRBD1 matches at 7 bases. Trimming removed 5 bases from V and 4 bases from J; junction bases left unmatched: 10. CDR1 is SGHAT, CDR2 FQNNGV, per germline. This CDR3 is built from 15 residues. CDR3: CASSITTTGIYGYTF. The CDR3 nucleotides are TGTGCCAGCAGCATTACAACGACAGGGATCTATGGCTACACCTTC.

This rearrangement joins TRBV7-9 to TRBJ2-7; D remains unclear. This CDR3 comprises 13 residues. Germline V gene data show CDR1 as SEHNR and CDR2 as FQNEAQ (reference sequence). V was pared by 7 bases and J by 0 bases, with 10 bases between. The CDR3 DNA sequence: TGTGCCAGCACCGACCGAGACTCCTACGAGCAGTACTTC. Translation gives CASTDRDSYEQYF.

This chain joins TRBV12-5 and TRBJ1-2; maybe TRBD1 (6 bases). There are 14 residues in the CDR3. Looked up from germline, CDR1 is LGHNT and CDR2 is FRNRAP. Trimming cost V 3 bases and J 7 bases, with 15 bases left between them. CDR3 region: CASGLGRGPSGYTF. The CDR3, as DNA: TGTGCTAGTGGTTTAGGCAGGGGACCGAGTGGCTACACCTTC.

This chain joins TRBV9 and TRBJ2-7, with 11 bases aligning to TRBD1. The CDR3 has 16 residues. Per the germline V gene, CDR1 is SGDLS and CDR2 is YYNGEE. Losses at the gene ends were 3 bases for V and 5 bases for J; bases not matched to a gene: 10. CDR3 amino acids: CASSAGPGQGADEQYF. Written as DNA, the CDR3 is TGTGCCAGCAGCGCGGGCCCAGGACAGGGGGCGGACGAGCAGTACTTC.

The CDR3 coding sequence is TGTGCCAGCAGTGGGGAATTGGAACGAAATGAAAAACTGTTTTTT. Translated, it gives CASSGELERNEKLFF. This chain uses TRBV6-1 with TRBJ1-4, with D uncertain. Looked up from germline, CDR1 is MNHNS and CDR2 is SASEGT. The CDR3 covers 15 residues. The V end lost 4 bases, the J end lost 5 bases, and 14 bases lay between the germline ends.